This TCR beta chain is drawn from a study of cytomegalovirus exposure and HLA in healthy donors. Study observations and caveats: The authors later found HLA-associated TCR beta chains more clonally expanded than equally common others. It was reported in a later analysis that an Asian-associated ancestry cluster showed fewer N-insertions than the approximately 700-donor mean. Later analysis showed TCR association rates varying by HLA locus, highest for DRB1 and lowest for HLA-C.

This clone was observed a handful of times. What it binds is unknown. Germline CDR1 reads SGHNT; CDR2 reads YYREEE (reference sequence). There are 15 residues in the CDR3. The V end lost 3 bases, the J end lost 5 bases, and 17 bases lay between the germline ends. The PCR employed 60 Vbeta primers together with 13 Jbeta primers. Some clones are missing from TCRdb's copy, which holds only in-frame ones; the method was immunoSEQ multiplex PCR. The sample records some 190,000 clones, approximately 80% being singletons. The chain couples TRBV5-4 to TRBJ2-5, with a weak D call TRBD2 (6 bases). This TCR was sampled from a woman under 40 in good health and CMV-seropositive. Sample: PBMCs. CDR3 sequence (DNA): TGTGCCAGCAGCTCCTCGGTGGGGGGTGGGGAGACCCAGTACTTC. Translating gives CASSSSVGGGETQYF.